These 7 T cell receptor beta chains originate from one sample sequenced in a study of T cells in Graves' hyperthyroidism and ophthalmopathy. The TCR beta CDR3 regions underwent amplification using RNA transcripts as the source. HTBI primers were the set used in a first-round RT-PCR of the TCR CDR3. TCRdb re-called the multiplex PCR reads through MiXCR, storing one row per CDR3 protein. The table lists fewer than 400,000 distinct CDR3 sequences, 16% of them singletons. The sequencing sample was made of blood. The receptors here all came from a man under 40 with Graves' hyperthyroidism.

This clonotype was seen ten or more times. The chain carries TRBV28 and TRBJ2-2; D might be TRBD2 (6 bases). V lost 5 bases and J 5 bases, leaving 15 bases between the germline ends. Germline V gene sequence: CDR1 MDHEN, CDR2 SYDVKM. The CDR3 runs 15 residues. As DNA, the CDR3 is TGTGCCAGCAGTCCCCAGGACGCGGGAACCGGGGAGCTGTTTTTT. The encoded protein is CASSPQDAGTGELFF.

V and J are TRBV27 and TRBJ2-7, with a tentative D call TRBD1 (5 bases). The CDR3 loop spans 12 amino acids. Trimming removed 2 bases at V and 7 bases at J, with 9 bases between. Germline CDR1 MNHEY, CDR2 SMNVEV (reference sequence). In nucleotides, the CDR3 is TGTGCCAGCAGTTTAGTCCAGGGAGAGCAGTACTTC. It translates to CASSLVQGEQYF.

This clonotype appeared many times. The chain is built from TRBV6-6 and TRBJ1-3, with 8 bases that match TRBD1. The CDR3 totals 14 residues. Germline-derived CDR1 and CDR2 are MNHNY and SVGAGI (reference sequence). With 2 bases clipped from V and 4 bases from J, the junction kept 1 base outside the gene matches. The CDR3 here is CASSYGQGGNTIYF. CDR3 sequence (DNA): TGTGCCAGCAGTTACGGACAGGGAGGAAACACCATATATTTT.

The chain is built from TRBV18 and TRBJ2-6; D is perhaps TRBD1 (5 bases). This CDR3 has 16 amino acids. Trimming took off 4 bases at V and 0 bases at J, with 10 bases between the two ends. Looked up from germline, CDR1 is KGHSH and CDR2 is LQKENI. DNA of the CDR3: TGTGCCAGCTCACATTCAGGGTCCTCTGGGGCCAACGTCCTGACTTTC. Translated: CASSHSGSSGANVLTF.

Comment on this clonotype: One end of the junction fails to match germline, which may point to a read error. The chain carries TRBV28 and TRBJ2-1; TRBD2 aligns across 8 bases. The CDR3 runs to 16 residues. CDR1 is MDHEN and CDR2 is SYDVKM in the germline V gene. The CDR3 reads CASSYAGGRAYDEQFF. The CDR3 coding sequence is TGTGCCAGCAGCTACGCGGGAGGACGGGCCTACGATGAGCAGTTCTTC.

This clonotype was seen more than once but under ten times. Here the CDR3 reads CAIGRGPYNSPLHF. CDR3 DNA: TGTGCCATCGGCAGGGGCCCCTATAATTCACCCCTCCACTTT. This chain links TRBV6-1 with TRBJ1-6; tentative D call: TRBD1 (6 bases). The CDR3 sequence is 14 residues long. V was trimmed by 10 bases and J by 2 bases, leaving 12 bases between them. Germline values: CDR1 MNHNS, CDR2 SASEGT.

This clonotype was detected a few times. This chain joins TRBV14 and TRBJ1-3; D remains ambiguous. Germline CDR1 and CDR2: SGHDN and FVKESK. V was shortened by 7 bases and J by 8 bases, with 18 bases between the two germline ends. The CDR3 extends over 14 amino acids. CDR3 sequence: CASTYGPPADTIYF. The CDR3 coding sequence is TGTGCCAGCACCTACGGGCCCCCGGCGGACACCATATATTTT.